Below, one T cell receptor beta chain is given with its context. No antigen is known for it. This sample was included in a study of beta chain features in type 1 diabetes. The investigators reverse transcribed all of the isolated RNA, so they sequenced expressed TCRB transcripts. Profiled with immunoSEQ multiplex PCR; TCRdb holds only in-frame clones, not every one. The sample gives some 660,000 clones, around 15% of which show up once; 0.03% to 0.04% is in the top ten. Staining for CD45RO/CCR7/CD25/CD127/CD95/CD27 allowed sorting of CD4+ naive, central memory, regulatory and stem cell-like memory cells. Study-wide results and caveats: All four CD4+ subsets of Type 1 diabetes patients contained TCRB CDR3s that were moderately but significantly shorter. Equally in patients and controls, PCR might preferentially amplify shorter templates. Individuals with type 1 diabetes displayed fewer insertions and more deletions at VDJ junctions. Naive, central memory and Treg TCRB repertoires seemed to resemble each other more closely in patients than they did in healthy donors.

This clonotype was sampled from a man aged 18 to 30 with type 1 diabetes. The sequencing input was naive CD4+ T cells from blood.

CDR3 protein: CASSLRQNNQAFF. The CDR3 bases are TGTGCCAGTAGTCTGAGACAGAATAATCAAGCTTTCTTT. This chain links TRBV19 with TRBJ1-1; the D gene is possibly TRBD1 (5 bases). The CDR3 covers 13 residues. CDR1 and CDR2 from the germline V gene are LNHDA and SQIVND (reference sequence). Trimming shortened V by 5 bases and J by 9 bases, and 16 bases separated the two germline ends.